Listed here is a single T cell receptor beta chain. The sample is drawn from a study of CD8 T cells in Susac syndrome. The V end was cut by 0 bases, the J end by 2 bases, with 15 bases between. This CDR3 spans 16 amino acids. CDR1 and CDR2 (germline): SGDLS, YYNGEE. Random hexamers were used to reverse transcribe 0.5 to 1 ug of RNA. The authors amplified TCR beta CDR3 across 54 Vbeta and 13 Jbeta using immunoSEQ multiplex PCR. TCRdb reprocessed the immunoSEQ multiplex PCR reads with MiXCR, giving one entry per CDR3 protein. The sample comprises some 150,000 distinct CDR3 sequences, 95% of which are singletons, and about 0.17% rests with the top ten. Sequencing of TCR beta was undertaken in CD8+ and CD4+ T cells derived from blood.

This clonotype originated in a human donor with Susac syndrome. The chain couples TRBV9 to TRBJ2-7, with D possibly being TRBD1 (5 bases). Source material: CD4+ T cells from PBMCs. The CDR3 DNA sequence: TGTGCCAGCAGCGTAGCCGTAGGACAAGGGGCCTACGAGCAGTACTTC. This gives the protein CASSVAVGQGAYEQYF.